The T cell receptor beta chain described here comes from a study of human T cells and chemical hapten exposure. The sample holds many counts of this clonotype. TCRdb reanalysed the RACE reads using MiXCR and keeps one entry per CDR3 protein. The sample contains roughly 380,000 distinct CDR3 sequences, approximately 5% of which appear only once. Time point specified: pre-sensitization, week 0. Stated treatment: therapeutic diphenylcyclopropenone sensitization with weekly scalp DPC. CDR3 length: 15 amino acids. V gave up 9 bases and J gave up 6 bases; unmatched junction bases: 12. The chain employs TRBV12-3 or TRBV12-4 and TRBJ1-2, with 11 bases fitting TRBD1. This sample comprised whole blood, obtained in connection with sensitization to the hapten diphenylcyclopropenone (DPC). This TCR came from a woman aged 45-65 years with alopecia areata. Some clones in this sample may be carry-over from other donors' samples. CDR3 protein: CASRNPGQGVHGYTF. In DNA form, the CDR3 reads TGTGCCAGTCGTAATCCGGGACAGGGGGTCCATGGCTACACCTTC.